The T cell receptor beta chain under discussion was sequenced for a study of beta chain features in type 1 diabetes. Points on this clone: Its antigen is currently unknown.

Expressed TCRB transcripts were sequenced because the entire RNA isolate underwent reverse transcription. The protocol was immunoSEQ multiplex PCR, while the TCRdb copy is restricted to in-frame clones and leaves out a portion. The repertoire has some 350,000 clones, about 13% of them found once; the top ten carry roughly 0.015%. Findings of the study overall: Patients with Type 1 diabetes showed moderately but significantly shorter TCRB CDR3s in all four CD4+ subsets. Junctions at VDJ sites from type 1 diabetes patients had fewer insertions and more deletions.

V dropped 2 bases and J dropped 6 bases, with 13 bases sitting between them. The CDR3 runs to 14 residues. Germline V gene data show CDR1 as MGHRA and CDR2 as YSYEKL. The clonotype comes from a woman between 18 and 29 years old with type 1 diabetes. Material: naive CD4+ T cells from blood. The chain has TRBV4-1 and TRBJ2-5, with D perhaps matching TRBD2 (6 bases). The chain's CDR3 is CASSQPGVPKTQYF. CDR3 coding DNA: TGCGCCAGCAGCCAACCGGGAGTCCCCAAGACCCAGTACTTC.